Many counts were recorded for the clone carrying this T cell receptor beta chain. Its antigen remains unknown. UMIs and sample barcodes were carried by the TCR alpha and TCR beta cDNA libraries that 5'RACE produced using constant-segment primers. TCRdb re-called the 5' RACE reads with MiXCR, one entry per CDR3 protein. The data hold some 350,000 distinct CDR3 sequences, with under 15% observed a single time. The CDR3 consists of 14 residues. In germline, CDR1 is LGHNA, CDR2 YSLEER. The germline V and J ends were trimmed by 1 base and 7 bases, with 10 bases remaining between them. These data are taken from a study of T-cell memory formation after mild COVID-19. Notes on the study in general: Pre-infection memory already had some responding clones, implying cross-reactive memory joined. A second wave expanding day 15 to 37 was CD4+-biased; contracting clones were balanced.

Material: PBMCs or a T cell subset sorted from them (not recorded which). The receptor comes from a man between 18 and 35 years old who had mild COVID-19 (a few samples of this study predate the infection). Cell type and time point are not known. The chain combines TRBV4-3 with TRBJ2-2; D is unclear. CDR3 sequence reads: CASSQVVGSGELFF. The CDR3, as DNA: TGCGCCAGCAGCCAAGTTGTGGGCAGCGGGGAGCTGTTTTTT.